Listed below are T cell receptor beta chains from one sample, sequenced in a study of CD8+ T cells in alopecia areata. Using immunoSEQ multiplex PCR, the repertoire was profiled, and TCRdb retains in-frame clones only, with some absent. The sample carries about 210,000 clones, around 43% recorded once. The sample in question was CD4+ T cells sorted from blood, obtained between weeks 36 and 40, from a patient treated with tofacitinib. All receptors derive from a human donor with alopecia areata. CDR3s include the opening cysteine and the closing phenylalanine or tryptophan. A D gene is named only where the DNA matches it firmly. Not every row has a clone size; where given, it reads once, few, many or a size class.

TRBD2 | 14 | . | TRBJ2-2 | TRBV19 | CASRGLVSTGELFF | TGTGCCAGTAGGGGACTAGTTAGTACCGGGGAGCTGTTTTTT
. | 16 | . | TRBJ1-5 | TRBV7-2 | CASSTRAGSGNQPQHF | TGTGCCAGCAGCACTAGGGCAGGGTCGGGCAATCAGCCCCAGCATTTT
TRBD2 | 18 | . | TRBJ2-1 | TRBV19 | CASSIPPLAGAWSNEQFF | TGTGCCAGTAGTATTCCCCCTCTAGCGGGAGCATGGTCCAATGAGCAGTTCTTC
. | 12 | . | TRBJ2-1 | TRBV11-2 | CASSLGIGEQFF | TGTGCCAGCAGCTTAGGGATTGGTGAGCAGTTCTTC
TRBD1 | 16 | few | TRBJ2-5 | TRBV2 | CASRFGTGGLQETQYF | TGTGCCAGCAGGTTTGGGACAGGGGGCCTCCAAGAGACCCAGTACTTC
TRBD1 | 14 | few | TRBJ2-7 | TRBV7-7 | CASSQGQGPYEQYF | TGTGCTAGCAGCCAGGGACAGGGACCCTACGAGCAGTACTTC
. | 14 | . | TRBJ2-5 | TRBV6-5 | CASSAGGVGETQYF | TGTGCCAGCAGTGCCGGGGGTGTGGGAGAGACCCAGTACTTC
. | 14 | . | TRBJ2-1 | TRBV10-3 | CAISDATAYNEQFF | TGTGCCATCAGTGATGCGACAGCTTACAATGAGCAGTTCTTC
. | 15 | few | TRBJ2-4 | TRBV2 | CASSEAGVMGDIQYF | TGTGCCAGCAGTGAAGCGGGAGTGATGGGGGACATTCAGTACTTC
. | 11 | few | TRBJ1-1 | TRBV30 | CAWTVRTEAFF | TGTGCCTGGACAGTTCGGACTGAAGCTTTCTTT
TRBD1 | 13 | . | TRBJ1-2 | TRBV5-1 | CASSQGQGNSYTF | TGCGCCAGCAGCCAGGGACAGGGGAATAGCTACACCTTC
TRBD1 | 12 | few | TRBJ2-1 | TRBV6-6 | CASSGLTGKQFF | TGTGCCAGCAGTGGCCTGACAGGGAAGCAGTTCTTC
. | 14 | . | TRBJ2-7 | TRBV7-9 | CASSLGGGSYEQYF | TGTGCCAGCAGCTTAGGTGGCGGTTCCTACGAGCAGTACTTC
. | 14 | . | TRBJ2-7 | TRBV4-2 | CASSQDTDPYEQYF | TGTGCCAGCAGCCAAGATACAGACCCCTACGAGCAGTACTTC
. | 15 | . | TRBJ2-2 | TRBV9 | CASSVTSGASGELFF | TGTGCCAGCAGCGTAACGTCGGGAGCCTCCGGGGAGCTGTTTTTT
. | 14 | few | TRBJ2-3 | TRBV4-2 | CASSQVGNGIMWYF | .
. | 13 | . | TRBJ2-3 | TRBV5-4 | CASSLQGSDTQYF | TGTGCCAGCAGCCTTCAGGGTTCAGATACGCAGTATTTT
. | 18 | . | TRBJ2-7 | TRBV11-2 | CASSLSKTLRDNSYEQYF | TGTGCCAGCAGCTTATCAAAGACTCTTCGGGACAACTCCTACGAGCAGTACTTC
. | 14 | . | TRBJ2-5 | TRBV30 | CAWSPGRSGETQYF | TGTGCCTGGAGCCCGGGACGGTCGGGGGAGACCCAGTACTTC
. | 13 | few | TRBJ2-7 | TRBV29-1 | CSGAKRGGNEQYF | TGCAGCGGTGCCAAGAGAGGGGGGAACGAGCAGTACTTC
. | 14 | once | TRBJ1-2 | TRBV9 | CASSTPDRFYGYTF | TGTGCCAGCAGCACTCCGGACCGATTCTATGGCTACACCTTC
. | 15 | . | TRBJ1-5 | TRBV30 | CAWSDNRDQNQPQHF | TGTGCCTGGAGTGACAACAGGGATCAAAATCAGCCCCAGCATTTT